The TCR beta chain under discussion was sequenced for a study of T cells after yellow fever vaccination. Germline lookup yields CDR1 SGHTA and CDR2 FQGNSA. The CDR3 is 14 residues long. V dropped 4 bases and J dropped 2 bases, with 11 bases sitting between them. Study-wide findings and caveats: Weaker, the secondary response peaked sooner, at day 5 versus 15.

To note about this clonotype: The target antigen is unknown.

TCR cDNA was made by 5'RACE template switching, adding a universal primer site and UMIs. TCRdb reanalysed the 5' RACE reads using MiXCR and keeps one entry per CDR3 protein. In the table there are 620,000 or so distinct CDR3 sequences, roughly 12% of which are singletons. The sequence derives from a man aged 30 to 45 who received the YFV17D yellow fever vaccine. The sample consisted of PBMCs, taken on the day of the yellow fever booster vaccination. The genes are TRBV7-2 and TRBJ1-1; D call uncertain. The CDR3 DNA follows: TGTGCCAGCAGCTCTCAACAGTTTAACACTGAAGCTTTCTTT. Amino acids: CASSSQQFNTEAFF.